This T cell receptor beta chain was captured by sequencing in a study of cytomegalovirus exposure and HLA in healthy donors. On this clone itself: The antigen is not known.

Trimming cost V 3 bases and J 7 bases; bases outside gene matches: 11. CDR3 length equals 16 residues. Germline CDR1 SGHRS, CDR2 YFSETQ. Findings of the study overall: Among the CMV-associated chains, a few were confirmed in vitro as specific for CMV antigens.

The PCR had 60 Vbeta and 13 Jbeta primers. Some clones are missing from TCRdb's copy, which holds only in-frame ones; the method was immunoSEQ multiplex PCR. The data show under 200,000 clones, around 75% seen once. Material for sequencing was PBMCs. The origin of this receptor is a woman aged 25 to 39 in good health and CMV-seronegative. The chain couples TRBV5-1 to TRBJ2-1; TRBD2 matches 9 bases. DNA of the CDR3: TGCGCCAGCAGCTCCCTCATGGCGGGAGGGCGGAATGAGCAGTTCTTC. Translating gives CASSSLMAGGRNEQFF.